This T cell receptor beta chain stems from a study of T cell repertoires in cytomegalovirus infection. Study details: Indicated by public TCR beta signatures were CMV infection and matching HLA type. Study-wide findings and caveats: CMV-specific TCR beta clonotypes restricted by HLA-C dominated the ex vivo response.

Worth noting for this clonotype: The target antigen is unknown.

Trimming shortened V by 5 bases and J by 3 bases, and 11 bases separated the two germline ends. The CDR3 consists of 13 residues. Per germline, CDR1 MNHNS and CDR2 SASEGT. TCRdb recomputed calls from the reads with MiXCR, one row per CDR3 protein. The sample shows 680,000 or so distinct CDR3 sequences, about 40% of them seen only once. The TCR originated in a human donor in good health (CMV status not recorded). Some clones in this sample may be carry-over from other donors' samples. The chain has TRBV6-1 and TRBJ2-7; maybe TRBD1 (7 bases). Material: PBMCs. The CDR3 nucleotides read TGTGCCAGCAGTTTCAGGGGGGACTACGAGCAGTACTTC. Translated: CASSFRGDYEQYF.